This T cell receptor beta chain was observed in a study of T cells in narcolepsy. The V gene end was trimmed by 7 bases and the J gene end by 5 bases; junction bases not matched to a gene: 13. Looked up from germline, CDR1 is LNHDA and CDR2 is SQIVND (reference sequence). This CDR3 comprises 15 residues. This clone was detected only a few times. Assay used: immunoSEQ multiplex PCR; TCRdb lists only in-frame clones, some missing. The sample holds about 30,000 clones, about 85% seen once. This TCR came from a human donor with narcolepsy. Specimen: CD45RA- memory CD4+ T cells from PBMCs. The chain has TRBV19 and TRBJ1-2; 7 positions agree with TRBD1. For the CDR3, the DNA is TGTGCCAGTACCTACACCGGGACAGCTAGTTATGGCTACACCTTC. It codes for CASTYTGTASYGYTF.